These 22 T cell receptor beta chains came from one sample sequenced in a study of blood T cell repertoires in COVID-19. Sequencing used immunoSEQ multiplex PCR; TCRdb keeps in-frame clones, though not all of them. The sample has around 190,000 clones; approximately 87% are singletons. Sequencing used peripheral blood. All receptors come from a man in his sixties or seventies with active or convalescent COVID-19.

The chain recombines TRBV4-1 with TRBJ1-5; no definite D call. The CDR3 is 14 amino acids. CDR1 is MGHRA and CDR2 is YSYEKL in the germline V gene. V lost 5 bases to trimming and J lost 0 bases, with 8 bases between them. This CDR3 is CASSDYSSNQPQHF. In nucleotides, the CDR3 is TGCGCCAGCAGCGACTACAGTAGCAATCAGCCCCAGCATTTT.

The V gene is TRBV7-9, the J gene TRBJ2-7; D gene uncertain. V shed 5 bases and J shed 0 bases, with 5 bases lying between them. The CDR3 spans 12 residues. Germline CDR1 and CDR2: SEHNR and FQNEAQ (reference sequence). CDR3 in amino acids: CASSHVSYEQYF. CDR3 in DNA: TGTGCCAGCAGCCATGTCTCCTACGAGCAGTACTTC.

This clone was seen a few times. The J gene is TRBJ1-1, the V gene TRBV28; D not certain. The germline gives CDR1 MDHEN, CDR2 SYDVKM. Trimming stripped 2 bases from V and 11 bases from J, with 12 bases between. The CDR3 runs 12 residues. The DNA of the CDR3 is TGTGCCAGCAGTTTACTGGGGAGAAAGGCTTTCTTT. Translated, it gives CASSLLGRKAFF.

This clone showed up just once. The rearrangement links TRBV7-9 to TRBJ1-2; D might be TRBD1 (6 bases). Trimming left V 4 bases short and J 3 bases short, with 24 bases between. The CDR3 spans 18 residues. The V gene's germline CDR1 is SEHNR and CDR2 FQNEAQ (reference sequence). CDR3: CASSSGRAYRANYYGYTF. Here the CDR3 DNA reads TGTGCCAGCAGCTCCGGGCGGGCCTACAGGGCAAATTACTATGGCTACACCTTC.

J is TRBJ1-3 and V is TRBV5-5, with TRBD1 matching over 7 bases. J lost 3 bases, V lost 3 bases, and 9 bases had no gene match. The CDR3 covers 16 residues. Germline V CDR1 and CDR2: SGHKS, YYEKEE (reference sequence). The CDR3 loop reads CASSSGLDRVGNTIYF. CDR3 DNA sequence: TGTGCCAGCAGCTCGGGCCTTGACAGGGTTGGAAACACCATATATTTT.

The rearrangement links TRBV9 to TRBJ2-1, with D possibly TRBD2 on 5 matching bases. V shed 3 bases and J shed 3 bases, with 13 bases lying between them. Germline loops: CDR1 SGDLS, CDR2 YYNGEE. This CDR3 contains 15 residues. The CDR3: CASSASGKVYNEQFF. For the CDR3, the DNA is TGTGCCAGCAGCGCGAGCGGTAAGGTCTACAATGAGCAGTTCTTC.

The gene calls are TRBV12-3 or TRBV12-4 and TRBJ1-5; unclear D gene. V lost 6 bases and J 6 bases, leaving 12 bases between the germline ends. The CDR3 is made up of 13 amino acids. The DNA for the CDR3 is TGTGCCAGCAGGGGTGACGGGGTTCAGCCCCAGCATTTT. It specifies CASRGDGVQPQHF.

The chain joins TRBV7-2 to TRBJ2-5; 7 nucleotides agree with TRBD2. The V segment lost 7 bases and the J segment 2 bases; nucleotides outside the gene matches: 7. CDR3 size: 14 residues. CDR1 is SGHTA and CDR2 is FQGNSA in the germline V gene. The CDR3 sequence is CASTLGGWQETQYF. CDR3 nucleotides: TGTGCCAGCACCTTGGGGGGGTGGCAAGAGACCCAGTACTTC.

This chain uses TRBV7-2 with TRBJ2-5, with D perhaps TRBD2 (5 bases). This CDR3 spans 16 amino acids. The germline V and J ends were trimmed by 0 bases and 2 bases, with 13 bases remaining between them. Germline V gene lookup returns CDR1 SGHTA and CDR2 FQGNSA. CDR3 region: CASSLASVYTQETQYF. The CDR3 DNA follows: TGTGCCAGCAGCTTAGCTAGCGTATACACGCAAGAGACCCAGTACTTC.

This chain connects TRBV7-8 to TRBJ2-2; TRBD1 matches 10 bases. Looked up from germline, CDR1 is SGHVS and CDR2 is FQNEAQ. The CDR3 consists of 15 residues. V was clipped by 5 bases and J by 3 bases; unmatched bases: 3. The CDR3 bases are TGTGCCAGCAGCCCGACAGGGGGCTACACCGGGGAGCTGTTTTTT. It specifies CASSPTGGYTGELFF.

The chain has TRBV18 and TRBJ2-2; TRBD2 aligns across 8 bases. CDR3 length equals 16 residues. The germline gives CDR1 KGHSH, CDR2 LQKENI. V shed 2 bases, J shed 3 bases, and the junction held 5 bases outside the gene matches. The CDR3 region has the DNA TGTGCCAGCTCACCAAGGGTAGCGGGACACACCGGGGAGCTGTTTTTT. This translates into CASSPRVAGHTGELFF.

The chain couples TRBV28 to TRBJ1-5, with TRBD1 matching over 9 bases. Trimming cost V 4 bases and J 3 bases; bases outside gene matches: 1. The CDR3 is 14 amino acids. CDR1 MDHEN and CDR2 SYDVKM come from the germline V gene. CDR3 DNA: TGTGCCAGCAGTTGGACAGGGGTCAATCAGCCCCAGCATTTT. Protein sequence: CASSWTGVNQPQHF.

The gene calls are TRBV7-2 and TRBJ1-2; possibly TRBD1 for D (5 bases). Per the germline V gene, CDR1 is SGHTA and CDR2 is FQGNSA. Trimming stripped 5 bases from V and 7 bases from J, with 17 bases between. CDR3 length: 14 residues. CDR3 bases: TGTGCCAGCAGCACCCGGACGGGACTGGCTGGCTACACCTTC. Translated: CASSTRTGLAGYTF.

This clone was seen once. The chain has TRBV5-8 and TRBJ1-4; D is undetermined. CDR3 size: 15 residues. Germline lookup yields CDR1 SGHTS and CDR2 YDEGEE. V was shortened by 2 bases and J by 10 bases, with 18 bases between the two germline ends. CDR3 in amino acids: CASSLSYGTGAKLFF. CDR3 coding DNA: TGTGCCAGCAGCTTATCCTATGGAACCGGAGCAAAACTGTTTTTT.

The CDR3 protein is CASSIHAGWKSNQPQHF. CDR3 nucleotide sequence: TGTGCCAGTAGTATTCATGCAGGGTGGAAGAGCAATCAGCCCCAGCATTTT. The chain employs TRBV19 and TRBJ1-5; the D gene is possibly TRBD1 (5 bases). The CDR3 loop spans 17 amino acids. V dropped 3 bases and J dropped 1 base, with 16 bases sitting between them. Looked up from germline, CDR1 is LNHDA and CDR2 is SQIVND (reference sequence).

The rearrangement links TRBV30 to TRBJ1-3; D remains unclear. The CDR3 contains 14 residues. Looked up from germline, CDR1 is GTSNPN and CDR2 is SVGIG (reference sequence). V was cut by 0 bases and J by 2 bases, with 8 bases left in between. The CDR3 nucleotides read TGTGCCTGGAGTGTAAACAGTGCTGGAAACACCATATATTTT. It yields the protein CAWSVNSAGNTIYF.

The rearrangement links TRBV28 to TRBJ2-1; D perhaps matches TRBD2 (6 bases). Germline CDR1 is MDHEN and CDR2 is SYDVKM. This CDR3 is 15 amino acids long. V gave up 8 bases and J gave up 1 base, with 15 bases separating them. CDR3 region: CASGGGYFSYNEQFF. The CDR3 bases are TGTGCCAGCGGAGGAGGGTATTTTTCCTACAATGAGCAGTTCTTC.

The chain carries TRBV5-8 and TRBJ1-2, with TRBD1 matching over 7 bases. The CDR3 is 12 residues long. Germline assignment: CDR1 SGHTS and CDR2 YDEGEE. With V trimmed by 1 base and J by 6 bases, 0 bases remained unmatched. CDR3 in amino acids: CASSLQGDGYTF. In nucleotides, the CDR3 is TGTGCCAGCAGCTTGCAGGGGGATGGCTACACCTTC.

A word on this clone: The sample holds other DNA sequences that translate to the same CDR3. The chain uses TRBV24-1 and TRBJ1-2; 10 nucleotides agree with TRBD1. Trimming at V came to 6 bases and at J to 4 bases, leaving 4 bases not matched to a gene. This CDR3 comprises 14 residues. The V gene's germline CDR1 is KGHDR and CDR2 SFDVKD. In nucleotides, the CDR3 is TGTGCCACCAGTCCCCGACAGGGGGCCTATGGCTACACCTTC. Translating it yields CATSPRQGAYGYTF.

V and J are TRBV3-1 (or the pseudogene TRBV3-2) and TRBJ1-1, with D possibly TRBD1 on 5 matching bases. Germline values: CDR1 LGHDT, CDR2 YNNKEL (reference sequence). The CDR3 is 13 residues long. V was pared by 8 bases and J by 4 bases, with 14 bases between. CDR3 DNA: TGTGCCAGCGGGGACGGGGGGAGCACTGAAGCTTTCTTT. This translates into CASGDGGSTEAFF.

Only one count was recorded for this clone. The chain joins TRBV6-2 or TRBV6-3 to TRBJ1-5; tentative D call: TRBD1 (5 bases). The CDR3 covers 16 residues. Germline V gene sequence: CDR1 MNHEY, CDR2 SVGEGT. V was trimmed by 7 bases and J by 0 bases, leaving 16 bases between them. Here the CDR3 DNA reads TGTGCCAGCACCCCCTGGGGGGGGTATAGCAATCAGCCCCAGCATTTT. Encoded protein: CASTPWGGYSNQPQHF.

This chain connects TRBV18 to TRBJ1-1; no reliable D call. The CDR3 extends over 13 amino acids. The germline CDR1 and CDR2 sequences are KGHSH and LQKENI. V lost 3 bases and J 2 bases, leaving 7 bases between the germline ends. The CDR3 loop reads CASSPSGNTEAFF. CDR3 DNA sequence: TGTGCCAGCTCACCCTCGGGTAACACTGAAGCTTTCTTT.